The T cell receptor (beta chain) under discussion was sequenced for a study of T cells after somatic rescue of genetic block. CDR1 and CDR2 (germline): GTSNPN, SVGIG (reference sequence). CDR3 length: 13 amino acids. The trim removed 4 bases at V and 14 bases at J, leaving 11 bases unmatched. The repertoire was sequenced with immunoSEQ multiplex PCR; TCRdb's copy has only in-frame clones and lacks some. The table records tens of thousands of clones, about 87% of them present only once. The sample consisted of peripheral blood mononuclear cells (PBMCs). This rearrangement joins TRBV30 to TRBJ2-3; 11 positions agree with TRBD1. The TCR originated in a woman aged 18-35 years. This CDR3 is CAWKFEWTGGLYF. The CDR3 region has the DNA TGTGCCTGGAAATTCGAGTGGACAGGGGGCTTGTATTTT.